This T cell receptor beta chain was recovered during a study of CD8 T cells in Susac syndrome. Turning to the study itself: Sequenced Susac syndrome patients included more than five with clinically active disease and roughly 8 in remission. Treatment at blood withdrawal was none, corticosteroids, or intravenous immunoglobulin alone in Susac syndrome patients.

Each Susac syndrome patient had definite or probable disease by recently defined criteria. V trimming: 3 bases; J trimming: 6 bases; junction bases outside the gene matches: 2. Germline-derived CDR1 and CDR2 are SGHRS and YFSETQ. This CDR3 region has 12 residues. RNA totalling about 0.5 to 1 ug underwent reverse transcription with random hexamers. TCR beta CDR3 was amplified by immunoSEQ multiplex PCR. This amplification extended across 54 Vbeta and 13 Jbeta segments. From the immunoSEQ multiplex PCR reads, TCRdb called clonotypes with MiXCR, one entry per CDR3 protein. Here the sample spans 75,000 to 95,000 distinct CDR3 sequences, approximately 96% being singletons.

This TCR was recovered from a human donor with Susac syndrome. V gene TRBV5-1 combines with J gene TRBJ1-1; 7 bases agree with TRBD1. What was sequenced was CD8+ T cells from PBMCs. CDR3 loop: CASSSGQAEAFF. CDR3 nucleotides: TGCGCCAGCAGCTCTGGACAGGCTGAAGCTTTCTTT.